The T cell receptor (beta chain) described here comes from a study of T cell responses to AZD1222 COVID-19 vaccine. TCRdb keeps only in-frame clones here, not all; method: immunoSEQ multiplex PCR. Among about 93,000 clones listed, roughly 91% were seen once. With 2 bases removed from V and 4 bases from J, the gap between germline ends came to 6 bases. CDR3 size: 13 residues. Note on this clone: Its antigen remains unidentified.

General observations from the study: Recipients of AZD1222 seropositive at baseline numbered only 5 or 6. All repertoire sampling was performed exclusively after the peak T cell response.

The clonotype originates from an adult in good health. This chain connects TRBV12-3 or TRBV12-4 to TRBJ1-5; D is unclear. Sequences were derived from peripheral blood, sampled on day 0 of MenACWY control vaccination. CDR3 region: CASSLMENQPQHF. CDR3 nucleotides: TGTGCCAGCAGTTTAATGGAGAATCAGCCCCAGCATTTT.